These 6 T cell receptor beta chains were sequenced from one sample in a study of CD8 T cells in Susac syndrome. RNA amounts of about 0.45 to 1 ug underwent reverse transcription with random hexamers. Each CDR3 protein is one row after TCRdb ran MiXCR on the immunoSEQ multiplex PCR reads. The profile shows 150,000 to 200,000 distinct CDR3 sequences, around 94% of them singletons. Specimen: CD4+ T cells from PBMCs. The receptors come from a human donor with multiple sclerosis.

This chain links TRBV7-6 with TRBJ2-5; possible D gene TRBD1, 7 bases. CDR3 length: 15 amino acids. Germline CDR1 SGHVS, CDR2 FNYEAQ. V shed 2 bases and J shed 5 bases, with 15 bases lying between them. CDR3 bases: TGTGCCAGCAGCTTAACGGAGGGGGCAATGGAGACCCAGTACTTC. Translating it yields CASSLTEGAMETQYF.

The rearrangement uses TRBV12-3 or TRBV12-4 and TRBJ2-5, with 11 bases aligning to TRBD2. J gave up 2 bases and V 6 bases, and 5 bases lay outside the gene matches. The CDR3 is 15 residues long. In nucleotides, the CDR3 is TGTGCCAGCAGGAAGCTAGCGGGAGGACAAGAGACCCAGTACTTC. Translating gives CASRKLAGGQETQYF.

This sequence joins TRBV27 and TRBJ2-7; D perhaps matches TRBD1 (5 bases). Germline assignment: CDR1 MNHEY and CDR2 SMNVEV (reference sequence). Trimming removed 6 bases from V and 2 bases from J, with 17 bases in between. The CDR3 has 15 residues. CDR3 loop: CASSYSKTAAYEQYF. Here the CDR3 DNA reads TGTGCCAGCAGCTATTCCAAGACAGCCGCCTACGAGCAGTACTTC.

The V call is TRBV3-1, the J call TRBJ2-4; TRBD1 might be the D (5 bases). The CDR3 runs 16 residues. Germline V gene lookup returns CDR1 LGHDT and CDR2 YNNKEL (reference sequence). Trimming took off 3 bases at V and 8 bases at J, with 20 bases between the two ends. CDR3 DNA sequence: TGTGCCAGCAGCCACACGGAAGGACATCAGTGGTACATTCAGTACTTC. Translating gives CASSHTEGHQWYIQYF. Filled out from reference TRBV3-1 and TRBJ2-4, the complete variable domain reads DTAVSQTPKYLVTQMGNDKSIKCEQNLGHDTMYWYKQDSKKFLKIMFSYNNKELIINETVPNRFSPKSPDKAHLNLHINSLELGDSAVYFCASSHTEGHQWYIQYFGAGTRLSVL.

The CDR3 coding sequence is TGCGCCAGCAGCTTGAGCGCGACTTACAATGAGCAGTTCTTC. Its protein product is CASSLSATYNEQFF. The chain carries TRBV5-1 and TRBJ2-1; D unresolved. Germline V gene data show CDR1 as SGHRS and CDR2 as YFSETQ. V shed 1 base and J shed 4 bases, with 9 bases lying between them. The CDR3 covers 14 residues.

The V call is TRBV28, the J call TRBJ2-2; D remains unclear. Germline V gives CDR1 MDHEN, CDR2 SYDVKM. The CDR3 runs to 12 residues. Trimming took off 6 bases at V and 7 bases at J, with 9 bases between the two ends. The CDR3 here is CASRDGNGELFF. CDR3 bases: TGTGCCAGCAGGGATGGAAACGGGGAGCTGTTTTTT.